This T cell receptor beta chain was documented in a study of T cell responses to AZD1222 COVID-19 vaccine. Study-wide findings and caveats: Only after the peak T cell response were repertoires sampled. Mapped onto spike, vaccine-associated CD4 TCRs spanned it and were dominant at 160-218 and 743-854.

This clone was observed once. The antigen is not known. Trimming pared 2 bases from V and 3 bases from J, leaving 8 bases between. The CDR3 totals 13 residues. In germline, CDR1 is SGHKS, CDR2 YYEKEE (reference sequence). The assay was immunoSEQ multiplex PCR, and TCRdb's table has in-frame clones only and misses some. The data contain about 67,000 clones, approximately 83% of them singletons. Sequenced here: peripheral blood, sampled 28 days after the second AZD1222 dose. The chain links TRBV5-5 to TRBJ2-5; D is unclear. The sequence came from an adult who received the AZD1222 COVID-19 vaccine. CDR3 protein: CASSLWAEETQYF. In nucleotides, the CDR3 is TGTGCCAGCAGCTTATGGGCTGAAGAGACCCAGTACTTC. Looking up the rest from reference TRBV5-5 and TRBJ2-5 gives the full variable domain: DAGVTQSPTHLIKTRGQQVTLRCSPISGHKSVSWYQQVLGQGPQFIFQYYEKEERGRGNFPDRFSARQFPNYSSELNVNALLLGDSALYLCASSLWAEETQYFGPGTRLLVL.